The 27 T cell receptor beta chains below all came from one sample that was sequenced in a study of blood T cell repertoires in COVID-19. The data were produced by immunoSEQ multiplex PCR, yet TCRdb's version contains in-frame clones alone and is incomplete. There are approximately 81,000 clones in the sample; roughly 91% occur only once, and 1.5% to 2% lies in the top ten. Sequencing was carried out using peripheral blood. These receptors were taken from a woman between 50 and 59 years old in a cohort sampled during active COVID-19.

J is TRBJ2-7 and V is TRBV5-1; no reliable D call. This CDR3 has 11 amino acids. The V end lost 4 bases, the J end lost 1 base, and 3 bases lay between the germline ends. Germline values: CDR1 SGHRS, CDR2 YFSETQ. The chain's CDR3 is CASSQSYEQYF. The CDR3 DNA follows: TGCGCCAGCAGCCAGTCCTACGAGCAGTACTTC.

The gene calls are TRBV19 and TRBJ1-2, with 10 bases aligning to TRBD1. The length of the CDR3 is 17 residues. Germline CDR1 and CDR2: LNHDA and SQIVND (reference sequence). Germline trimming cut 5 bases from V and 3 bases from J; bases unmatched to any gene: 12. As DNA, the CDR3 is TGTGCCAGTAGTGGAGGGACAGGGGCGAGGATAGACTATGGCTACACCTTC. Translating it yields CASSGGTGARIDYGYTF.

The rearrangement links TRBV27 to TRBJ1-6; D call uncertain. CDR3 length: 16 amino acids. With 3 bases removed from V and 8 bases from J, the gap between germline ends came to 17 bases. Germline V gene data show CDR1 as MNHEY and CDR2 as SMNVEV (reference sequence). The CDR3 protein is CASSFKVRTRDSPLHF. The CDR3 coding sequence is TGTGCCAGCAGTTTCAAAGTGAGGACTAGGGATTCACCCCTCCACTTT.

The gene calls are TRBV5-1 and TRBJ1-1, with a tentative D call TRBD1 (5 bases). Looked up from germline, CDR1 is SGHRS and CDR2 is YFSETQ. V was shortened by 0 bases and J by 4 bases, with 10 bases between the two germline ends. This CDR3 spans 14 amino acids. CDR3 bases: TGCGCCAGCAGCTTGGGTCAGGGTATCACTGAAGCTTTCTTT. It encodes CASSLGQGITEAFF.

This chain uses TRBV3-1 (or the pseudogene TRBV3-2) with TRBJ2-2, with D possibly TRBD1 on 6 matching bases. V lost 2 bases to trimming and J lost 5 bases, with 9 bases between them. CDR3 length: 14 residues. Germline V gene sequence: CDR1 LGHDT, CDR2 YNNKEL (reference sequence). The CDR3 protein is CASSQIRGTGELFF. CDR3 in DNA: TGTGCCAGCAGCCAAATCAGGGGAACCGGGGAGCTGTTTTTT.

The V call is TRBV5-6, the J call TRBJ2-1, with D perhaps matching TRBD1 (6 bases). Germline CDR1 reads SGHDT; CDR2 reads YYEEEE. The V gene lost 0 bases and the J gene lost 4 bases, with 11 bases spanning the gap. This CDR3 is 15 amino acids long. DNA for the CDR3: TGTGCCAGCAGCTTGGGTGGGGGCAGGTACAATGAGCAGTTCTTC. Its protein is CASSLGGGRYNEQFF.

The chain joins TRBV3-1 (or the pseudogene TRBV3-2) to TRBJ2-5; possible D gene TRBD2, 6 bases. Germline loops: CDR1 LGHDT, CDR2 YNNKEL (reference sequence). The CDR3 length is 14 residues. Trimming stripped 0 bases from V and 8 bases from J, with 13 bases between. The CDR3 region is CASSQEGARDTQYF. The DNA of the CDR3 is TGTGCCAGCAGCCAAGAAGGGGCGCGGGATACCCAGTACTTC.

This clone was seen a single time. The CDR3 reads CAISVQGDTGELFF. The CDR3 coding sequence is TGTGCCATCAGTGTACAGGGAGACACCGGGGAGCTGTTTTTT. This chain connects TRBV10-3 to TRBJ2-2; perhaps TRBD1 as D (6 bases). From germline, CDR1 is ENHRY and CDR2 SYGVKD. Trimming cost V 4 bases and J 3 bases, with 9 bases left between them. The CDR3 contains 14 residues.

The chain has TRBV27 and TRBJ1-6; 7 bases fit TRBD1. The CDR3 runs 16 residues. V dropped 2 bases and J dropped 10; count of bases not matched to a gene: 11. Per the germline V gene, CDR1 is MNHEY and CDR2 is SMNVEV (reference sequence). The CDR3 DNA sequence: TGTGCCAGCAGTTTAACATGGTTACAGGGGCGATCACCCCTCCACTTT. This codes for CASSLTWLQGRSPLHF.

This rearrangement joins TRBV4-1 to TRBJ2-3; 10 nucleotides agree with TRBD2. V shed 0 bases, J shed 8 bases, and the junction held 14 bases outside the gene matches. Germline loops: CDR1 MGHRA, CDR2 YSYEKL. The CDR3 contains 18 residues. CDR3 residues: CASSQDGAQRGGRGTQYF. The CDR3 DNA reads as TGCGCCAGCAGCCAAGACGGGGCGCAGCGGGGGGGCCGGGGTACGCAGTATTTT.

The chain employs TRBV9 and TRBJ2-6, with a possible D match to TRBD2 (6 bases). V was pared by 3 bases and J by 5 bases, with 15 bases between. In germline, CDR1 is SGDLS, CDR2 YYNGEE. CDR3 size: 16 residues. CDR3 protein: CASSAQSGSRANVLTF. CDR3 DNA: TGTGCCAGCAGCGCCCAGAGCGGGTCTCGGGCCAACGTCCTGACTTTC.

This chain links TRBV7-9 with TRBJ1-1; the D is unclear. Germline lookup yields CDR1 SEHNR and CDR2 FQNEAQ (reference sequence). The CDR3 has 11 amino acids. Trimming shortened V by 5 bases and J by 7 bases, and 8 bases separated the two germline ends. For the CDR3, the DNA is TGTGCCAGCAGCCCGCTAGGTGAAGCTTTCTTT. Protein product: CASSPLGEAFF.

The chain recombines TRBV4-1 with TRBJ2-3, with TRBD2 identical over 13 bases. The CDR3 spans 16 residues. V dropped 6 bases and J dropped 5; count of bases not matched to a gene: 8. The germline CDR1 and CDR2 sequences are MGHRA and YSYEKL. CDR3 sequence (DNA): TGCGCCAGCAGTTCCGGACTAGCGGGAGAGATAGATACGCAGTATTTT. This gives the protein CASSSGLAGEIDTQYF.

The CDR3 bases are TGTGCCAGCAGCCAAACTACAGGGTTTCACGAGCAGTACTTC. Translating it yields CASSQTTGFHEQYF. This chain links TRBV7-9 with TRBJ2-7; the D gene is possibly TRBD1 (6 bases). The V end lost 5 bases, the J end lost 5 bases, and 16 bases lay between the germline ends. This CDR3 region has 14 residues. CDR1 and CDR2 from the germline V gene are SEHNR and FQNEAQ (reference sequence).

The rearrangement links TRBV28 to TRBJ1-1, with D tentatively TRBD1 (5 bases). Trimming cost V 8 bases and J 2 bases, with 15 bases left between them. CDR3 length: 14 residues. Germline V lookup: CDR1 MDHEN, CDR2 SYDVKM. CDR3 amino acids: CASRSSQGNTEAFF. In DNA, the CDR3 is TGTGCCAGCCGTTCATCCCAGGGTAACACTGAAGCTTTCTTT.

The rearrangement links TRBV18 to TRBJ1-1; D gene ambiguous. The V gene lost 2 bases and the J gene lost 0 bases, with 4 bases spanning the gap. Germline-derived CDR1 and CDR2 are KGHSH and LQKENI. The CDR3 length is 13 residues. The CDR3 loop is CASSPLLNTEAFF. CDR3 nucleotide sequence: TGTGCCAGCTCACCATTATTGAACACTGAAGCTTTCTTT.

CDR3 DNA: TGTGCCAGCAGTAACAGGGTGGACACTGAAGCTTTCTTT. It yields the protein CASSNRVDTEAFF. V usage is TRBV6-5 and J usage is TRBJ1-1; D is possibly TRBD1 (6 bases). CDR1 and CDR2 (germline): MNHEY, SVGAGI. V shed 5 bases and J shed 3 bases, with 10 bases lying between them. This CDR3 comprises 13 residues.

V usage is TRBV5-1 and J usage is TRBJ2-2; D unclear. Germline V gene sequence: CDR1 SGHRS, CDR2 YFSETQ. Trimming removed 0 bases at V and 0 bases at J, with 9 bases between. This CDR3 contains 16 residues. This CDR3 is CASSLVHLTNTGELFF. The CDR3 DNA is TGCGCCAGCAGCTTGGTACACCTTACGAACACCGGGGAGCTGTTTTTT.

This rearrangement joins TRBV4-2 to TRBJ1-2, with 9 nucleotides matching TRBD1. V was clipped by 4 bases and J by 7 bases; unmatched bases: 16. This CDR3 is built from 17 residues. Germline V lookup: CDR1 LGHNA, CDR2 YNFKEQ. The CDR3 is CASSLKDHLGTGFGYTF. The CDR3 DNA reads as TGTGCCAGCAGCCTAAAGGATCATCTGGGGACAGGGTTTGGCTACACCTTC.

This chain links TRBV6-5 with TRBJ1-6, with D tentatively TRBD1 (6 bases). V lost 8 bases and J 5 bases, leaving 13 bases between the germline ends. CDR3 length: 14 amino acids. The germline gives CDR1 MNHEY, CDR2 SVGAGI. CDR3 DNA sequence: TGTGCCAGCCGGGGGGCAGTCGATAATTCACCCCTCCACTTT. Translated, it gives CASRGAVDNSPLHF.

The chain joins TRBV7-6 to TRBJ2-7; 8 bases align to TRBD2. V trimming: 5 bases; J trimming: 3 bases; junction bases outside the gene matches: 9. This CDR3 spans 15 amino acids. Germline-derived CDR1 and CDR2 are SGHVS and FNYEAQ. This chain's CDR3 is CASSPLAGESYEQYF. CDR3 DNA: TGTGCCAGCAGCCCTCTAGCGGGTGAGAGCTACGAGCAGTACTTC.

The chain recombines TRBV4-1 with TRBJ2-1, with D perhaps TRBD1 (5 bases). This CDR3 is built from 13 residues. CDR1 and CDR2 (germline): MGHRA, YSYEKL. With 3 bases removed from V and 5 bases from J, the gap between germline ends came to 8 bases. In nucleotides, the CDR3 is TGCGCCAGCAGCCATCGCAGGGACAATGAGCAGTTCTTC. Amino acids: CASSHRRDNEQFF.

The DNA of the CDR3 is TGTGCCAGCAGTTTTACAGGAGCGCATTACGAGCAGTACTTC. It codes for CASSFTGAHYEQYF. This chain links TRBV28 with TRBJ2-7; D possibly corresponds to TRBD1 (5 bases). CDR1 and CDR2 (germline): MDHEN, SYDVKM. The germline V and J ends were trimmed by 3 bases and 4 bases, with 13 bases remaining between them. This CDR3 is built from 14 residues.

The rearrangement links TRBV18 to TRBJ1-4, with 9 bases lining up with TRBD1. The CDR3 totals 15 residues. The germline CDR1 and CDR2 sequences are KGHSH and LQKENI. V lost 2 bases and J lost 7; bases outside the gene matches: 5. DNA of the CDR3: TGTGCCAGCTCACCAACCACAGGGGGCAGTGAAAAACTGTTTTTT. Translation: CASSPTTGGSEKLFF.

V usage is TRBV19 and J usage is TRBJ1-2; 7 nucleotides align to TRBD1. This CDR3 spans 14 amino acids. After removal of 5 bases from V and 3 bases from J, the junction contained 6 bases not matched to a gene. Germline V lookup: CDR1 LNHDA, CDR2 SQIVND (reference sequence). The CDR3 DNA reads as TGTGCCAGTAGTTCTCCGACAGGGCACTATGGCTACACCTTC. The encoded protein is CASSSPTGHYGYTF.

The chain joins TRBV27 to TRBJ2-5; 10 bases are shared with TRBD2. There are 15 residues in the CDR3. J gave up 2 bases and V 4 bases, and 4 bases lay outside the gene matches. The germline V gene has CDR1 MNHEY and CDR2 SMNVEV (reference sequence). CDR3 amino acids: CASSWTSGKQETQYF. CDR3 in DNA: TGTGCCAGCAGTTGGACTAGCGGTAAACAAGAGACCCAGTACTTC.

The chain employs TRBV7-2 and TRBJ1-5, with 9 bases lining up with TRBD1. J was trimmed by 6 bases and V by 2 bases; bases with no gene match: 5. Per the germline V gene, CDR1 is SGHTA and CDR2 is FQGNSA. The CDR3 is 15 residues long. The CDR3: CASSLRTGAGQPQHF. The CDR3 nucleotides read TGTGCCAGCAGCTTAAGGACAGGGGCAGGTCAGCCCCAGCATTTT.